This T cell receptor (beta chain) was recorded in a study of blood T cell repertoires in COVID-19. Study-level background: The samples span acute and convalescent COVID-19 from the United States, Italy and Spain. PBMCs, B-cell-depleted T cells, or T cells were the source of the cDNA or gDNA that made up the material.

In the authors' workflow: Estimated nucleated cell counts came from reference gene primer amplification. The protocol was immunoSEQ multiplex PCR, while the TCRdb copy is restricted to in-frame clones and leaves out a portion. V and J calls and clone size come straight from that table; D and trimming were deduced from the DNA. The sample contains roughly 70,000 clones, 76% of which appear only once. Enrolled during active infection, Seattle patients were then followed longitudinally. Germline CDR1 reads ENHRY; CDR2 reads SYGVKD. This CDR3 is built from 13 residues. Trimming cost V 2 bases and J 9 bases; bases outside gene matches: 6.

The V and J genes are TRBV10-3 and TRBJ2-7; 8 positions match TRBD2. This clonotype was obtained from a man aged 55 to 70 with COVID-19, enrolled during active disease. The sample taken for sequencing was peripheral blood. CDR3 nucleotide sequence: TGTGCCATCAGTGAGGGACTAGCAGACGGGCAGTACTTC. Translated: CAISEGLADGQYF.